This T cell receptor beta chain was obtained from a study of hypomethylating agent response in myelodysplastic syndrome (TCRdb year 2021). A note on the overall study: Patients were treated with the hypomethylating agents azacitidine (about 70% of the 11) or decitabine (3 of 11). About 5 patients did not respond, whereas six or seven responded with either complete response or hematologic improvement. Of the myelodysplastic syndrome patients in the cohort, several were male and 2 were female. TET2 was the most frequent mutation, present in about 45% of the 11 patients. Response was defined as complete response or hematologic improvement, and any patient who met neither criterion was considered a non-responder. A mean patient age of around 70 +/- 6 years was recorded, and a diploid cytogenetic profile was observed most commonly.

Inclusive of the bounding cysteine and phenylalanine, the CDR3 is 14 residues long. Of all the DNA, just the CDR3 is kept, 42 bases in frame from base 1. V gives up 3 bases and J gives up 1 base, and the segment between their germline ends measures 12 bases. The germline V gene encodes CDR1 SQVTM and CDR2 ANQGSEA. Bulk bone marrow was analyzed, and T-cell subsets were not sorted. Bone marrow from some 11 myelodysplastic syndrome patients was immunosequenced for TCR beta CDR3 regions before and after hypomethylating agent therapy. To track the repertoire longitudinally, every patient provided one baseline bone marrow along with two to three bone marrows taken at different post-treatment timepoints. Whole bone marrow served as the source for genomic DNA extraction, with DNA quality checked using TapeStation, NanoDrop OneC and PicoGreen assays. Details on this clone: Its cognate antigen has yet to be identified. No base quality values were provided; no much bigger clone lies one nucleotide off.

Library construction relied on the immunoSEQ multiplex PCR assay. Survey resolution was used, with two replicates of roughly 200 ng each, totaling roughly 400 ng of DNA per sample. The hsTCRB kit detected rearranged TCRB sequences in genomic DNA using multiplex PCR primers targeting V and J genes. The CDR3 region was amplified in a first PCR of around 32 cycles using the QIAGEN Multiplex PCR Kit. Sample barcodes and Illumina adapters were attached to each replicate during a second PCR lasting around 8 cycles. Pooled libraries were quantified with a QuantStudio 6 and the KAPA library quantification kit. About 15 pM of pooled libraries went onto an Illumina MiSeq for sequencing, using single-end reads of 156 cycles plus an index read of 15 cycles. As for the authors' bioinformatics: Of approximately 180,000 unique clonotypes, 1.5% to 2% were flagged by VDJdb annotation as previously reported viral-epitope-specific. The immunoSEQ Data Assistant and immunoSEQ Analyzer converted raw reads into normalized, annotated TCRB repertoires. Clonotype analysis used the immunarch R package version 0.6.5 and BioAnalyzer. Before richness was estimated, every repertoire was downsampled to the clone count of the smallest repertoire. Clonotypes were categorized as expanded, contracted or novel by Fisher's exact tests, where a novel clonotype had zero frequency before treatment. Significantly changed CDR3 beta sequences were clustered with GLIPH2 using simulation_depth=1000 and kmer_min_depth=3, and CDR3s shorter than five residues were excluded. Entries here come from immuneACCESS through TCRdb and include only in-frame sequences with V and J called. Some clones fail to appear in such tables; in the studies checked, an unresolved V gene covers under half of the shortfall, and the cause of the remainder is unknown. That table is the source of V, J and clone size, and D and trimming were worked out from the DNA. The sample records approximately 11,000 clones, more than 80% of which are singletons. The ten largest clonotypes hold 4% of the sample.

Broader findings and caveats from the paper: After hypomethylating agent treatment, no significant change in richness, rarefaction diversity or clonality was seen, either across all patients or within response groups. Whether the shared GLIPH2 clusters possibly recognize novel MDS antigens was not confirmed and still needs to be tested experimentally. Only approximately ten patients were analyzed, so the cohort was small. Novel clonotypes emerged more often in responders, while non-responders showed more contracted clonotypes after treatment. Healthy control donors were not age-matched to MDS patients, which could have impacted the MDS versus healthy comparison.

This receptor was identified in a human donor with myelodysplastic syndrome. The chain was built from TRBV29-1 and TRBJ1-1; a tentative D match to TRBD1 spans 6 bases. The source material was bone marrow, sampled before or after starting hypomethylating agent treatment for myelodysplastic syndrome (not recorded which). The CDR3 region reads CSVDDTGSNTEAFF. The DNA sequence is TGCAGCGTTGACGATACAGGGTCGAACACTGAAGCTTTCTTT.